This T cell receptor (beta chain) came from a study of cytomegalovirus exposure and HLA in healthy donors. The study's findings and limits: Reportedly, fewer N-insertions than the approximately 650-donor mean appeared in an Asian-associated ancestry cluster in a later analysis.

PCR involved 60 Vbeta and 13 Jbeta primers. Only in-frame clones appear in the TCRdb table, and some are missing; sequencing was by immunoSEQ multiplex PCR. The sample contains over 200,000 clones, 75% to 90% of which appear only once. A word on this clone: Its antigen is as yet unknown.

V was cut by 5 bases and J by 0 bases, with 11 bases left in between. The CDR3 contains 13 residues. The germline V gene encodes CDR1 SQVTM and CDR2 ANQGSEA. The TCR originated in a woman under 30 in good health and CMV-seronegative. The chain is built from TRBV29-1 and TRBJ2-7; D is unresolved. The sample taken for sequencing was PBMCs. CDR3 sequence (DNA): TGCAGCGTTAAGTGGCAGAACTCCTACGAGCAGTACTTC. Amino acid sequence: CSVKWQNSYEQYF.